This TCR beta chain is from a study of blood T cell repertoires in COVID-19. After removal of 1 base from V and 1 base from J, the junction contained 7 bases not matched to a gene. The germline V gene encodes CDR1 SGHVS and CDR2 FNYEAQ. The CDR3 runs to 17 residues. Repertoires were generated with immunoSEQ multiplex PCR, while TCRdb's copy carries only in-frame clones and drops some. This table holds 140,000 to 150,000 clones, roughly 88% found once. The TCR sequence derives from a woman aged 55-69 years with COVID-19, enrolled during active disease. The chain has TRBV7-6 and TRBJ2-7, with 10 bases aligning to TRBD2. Sequencing input: peripheral blood. The CDR3: CASSLVIAGGGSYEQYF. CDR3 coding DNA: TGTGCCAGCAGCTTAGTGATAGCGGGGGGCGGGTCCTACGAGCAGTACTTC.